This T cell receptor beta chain was sequenced for a study of persistence of HIV-infected CD4 T cells. Trimming stripped 5 bases from V and 0 bases from J, with 11 bases between. Germline loops: CDR1 LGHDT, CDR2 YNNKEL (reference sequence). The CDR3 spans 15 residues. Cells were stimulated with CMV-infected fibroblast lysates at 8 to 10 ug/mL. Sorted nonresponding memory CD4+ T cells were CD40L-negative, CD69-negative, CD45RO-high. For at least 4 years, plasma HIV-1 RNA was undetectable (<50 copies/mL). Stimulated PBMCs had first been depleted of CD8+ T cells. The libraries were made with immunoSEQ version 4 in survey mode. Template was genomic DNA at 8 to 10 ng/uL, with up to roughly 1 ug used per sample. Repertoires were generated with immunoSEQ multiplex PCR, while TCRdb's copy carries only in-frame clones and drops some. This table holds about 48,000 clones, about 80% found once. To note about this clone: What it recognizes is unknown.

The starting material was CD4+ T cells sorted from PBMCs after roughly 18-hour stimulation, obtained from a patient who received antiretroviral therapy. The receptor comes from an adult man with HIV who was CMV-seropositive. This chain joins TRBV3-1 (or the pseudogene TRBV3-2) and TRBJ1-5; D unresolved. CDR3 protein: CASSMGVYSNQPQHF. The DNA of the CDR3 is TGTGCCAGCAGCATGGGAGTGTATAGCAATCAGCCCCAGCATTTT.